Listed below are T cell receptor beta chains from one sample, sequenced in a study of shared clonotypes between healthy human individuals. This table comes from immunoSEQ multiplex PCR, and its TCRdb copy is limited to in-frame clones, with some not included. The table records 450,000 to 500,000 clones, 78% of them present only once. The source material was PBMCs. The receptors derive from a woman aged 40 to 55 in good health. Some clones in this sample may be carry-over from other donors' samples. CDR3s include the opening cysteine and the closing phenylalanine or tryptophan. The order of the fields is V gene, J gene, clone size, D gene, CDR3 DNA, CDR3 protein. D genes are given only for firm matches. The size field is filled for only some rows; it gives once, few, many or a size class.

>TRBV15|TRBJ2-7|-|TRBD1
TGTGCCACCAGCTACCGACAGGGGGGCTACGAGCAGTACTTC
CATSYRQGGYEQYF
>TRBV2|TRBJ2-7|-|TRBD1
TGTGCCAGCACCAGGGGGCGGCCCTACGAGCAGTACTTC
CASTRGRPYEQYF
>TRBV15|TRBJ2-5|few|-
TGTGCCACCGGGAGTTCGGCGGAGACCCAGTACTTC
CATGSSAETQYF
>TRBV7-3|TRBJ2-7|-|-
TGTGCCAGCAGCTTAATGGGGACCGATCTCGCAAATGGGCAGTACTTC
CASSLMGTDLANGQYF
>TRBV5-1|TRBJ2-5|-|-
TGCGCCAGCAGACGGAACCAAGAGACCCAGTACTTC
CASRRNQETQYF
>TRBV19|TRBJ2-1|-|TRBD2
TGTGCCAGTAGTGCCACGGGGACTAGCGGGATCGCGGCCCCCAATGAGCAGTTCTTC
CASSATGTSGIAAPNEQFF
>TRBV14|TRBJ2-1|few|TRBD2
TGTGCCAGCAGCCAAGAATTCGCGGGAGGGCCAGGTGAGCAGTTCTTC
CASSQEFAGGPGEQFF
>TRBV19|TRBJ2-7|-|TRBD1
TGTGCCAGTAGTAGCTGGACTCAGGGGGTCCCCTACGAGCAGTACTTC
CASSSWTQGVPYEQYF
>TRBV30|TRBJ2-5|-|TRBD2
TGTGCCTGGACCCTAGGACTAGCGGCCCAGGTGGGCCAAGAGACCCAGTACTTC
CAWTLGLAAQVGQETQYF
>TRBV6-5|TRBJ1-1|-|TRBD1
TGTGCCAGCAGTCGCGGACAGGGGAGGACTGAAGCTTTCTTT
CASSRGQGRTEAFF
>TRBV23-1|TRBJ2-7|once|-
TGCGCCAGCAGTCATAAATCCGGGACGCGGTCACCCTACGAGCAGTACTTC
CASSHKSGTRSPYEQYF
>TRBV7-3|TRBJ2-1|-|-
TGTGCCAGCAGCCGCGGATCGGGTAATGAGCAGTTCTTC
CASSRGSGNEQFF
>TRBV7-9|TRBJ1-1|-|-
TGTGCCAGCAGCTTAATAGGCACTGAAGCTTTCTTT
CASSLIGTEAFF
>TRBV28|TRBJ1-1|-|-
TGTGCCAGCAAAAAACCAGACGGCAGCACTGAAGCTTTCTTT
CASKKPDGSTEAFF
>TRBV7-8|TRBJ1-2|-|-
TGTGCCAGCAGCCAACAGGGTGGCTATGGCTACACCTTC
CASSQQGGYGYTF
>TRBV9|TRBJ1-3|-|-
TGTGCCAGCAGCGTCCGGGAAGGCTCTGGAAACACCATATATTTT
CASSVREGSGNTIYF
>TRBV6-6|TRBJ1-5|-|-
TGTGCCAGCACCAAAGAATCGGGGAACAATCAGCCCCAGCATTTT
CASTKESGNNQPQHF
>TRBV30|TRBJ1-5|-|TRBD1
TGTGCCTGGAGTGCGACAGGGGGCAGGCAGCCCCAGCATTTT
CAWSATGGRQPQHF
>TRBV5-1|TRBJ1-5|-|-
TGCGCCAGCAGCATGGAGGGGGATAGCAATCAGCCCCAGCATTTT
CASSMEGDSNQPQHF
>TRBV28|TRBJ2-5|-|TRBD1
TGTGCCAGCAGGGGGGGGACAGGGGTGGAGACCCAGTACTTC
CASRGGTGVETQYF
>TRBV30|TRBJ2-7|once|-
TGTGCCTGGAGAGGAGGCGGAGCGGCTACCTACGAGCAGTACTTC
CAWRGGGAATYEQYF
>TRBV7-3|TRBJ2-1|-|TRBD2
TGTGCCAGCAGCTTAGTCCCAGCGGGAGCACCCTACAATGAGCAGTTCTTC
CASSLVPAGAPYNEQFF
>TRBV10-1|TRBJ2-7|-|TRBD2
TGCGCCAGCAGTGATGTGCGGGAGTCCCCCTACGAGCAGTACTTC
CASSDVRESPYEQYF
>TRBV15|TRBJ2-6|-|-
TGTGCCACCAGCAGGGAAAACCAGGGGTCTGGGGCCAACGTCCTGACTTTC
CATSRENQGSGANVLTF
>TRBV2|TRBJ2-6|-|-
TGTGCCAGCAGTGAAGCGCCCGGATTTCCTGGGGCCAACGTCCTGACTTTC
CASSEAPGFPGANVLTF
>TRBV6-5|TRBJ2-7|-|-
TGTGCCAGCAGTTCAGGGGGAGGCGGGGACTACGAGCAGTACTTC
CASSSGGGGDYEQYF
>TRBV7-9|TRBJ2-5|-|-
TGTGCCAGCAGCTTAGCGGGGGAGACCCAGTACTTC
CASSLAGETQYF
>TRBV4-2|TRBJ1-4|-|TRBD1
TGTGCCAGCAGCCACCCCCCACTGGACAGGGGAAGTGAAAAACTGTTTTTT
CASSHPPLDRGSEKLFF
>TRBV6-4|TRBJ2-7|once|-
TGTGCCAGCACGACCTACGAGCAGTACTTC
CASTTYEQYF
>TRBV6-6|TRBJ2-3|-|TRBD2
TGTGCCAGCAGATCCGGACTAGCGGCTCCTATCCATACGCAGTATTTT
CASRSGLAAPIHTQYF
>TRBV23-1|TRBJ2-7|-|TRBD1
TGCGCCAGTCTAGTGGGACAGAACCGTGACGAGCAGTACTTC
CASLVGQNRDEQYF
>TRBV7-3|TRBJ2-3|few|-
TGTGCCAGCAGCTCCTCTGGGCGGTACACAGATACGCAGTATTTT
CASSSSGRYTDTQYF
>TRBV7-3|TRBJ2-7|-|-
TGTGCCAGCAGCTTAACGGCACGGGGCGAGCAGTACTTC
CASSLTARGEQYF
>TRBV28|TRBJ2-2|-|-
TGTGCCAGCAGTTTTCTCCACCCCGGGGAGCTGTTTTTT
CASSFLHPGELFF
>TRBV5-4|TRBJ2-1|-|TRBD2
TGTGCCAGCAGCGAGGGGACTAGCGGGAGGGCCCGGATCTTC
CASSEGTSGRARIF
>TRBV19|TRBJ1-5|once|-
TGTGCCAGTAGTATAGATCCGGGTTTGGGCAATCAGCCCCAGCATTTT
CASSIDPGLGNQPQHF
>TRBV11-3|TRBJ2-5|once|-
TGTGCCAGCAGCCCGACAGGTCCGCAAGAGACCCAGTACTTC
CASSPTGPQETQYF
>TRBV29-1|TRBJ1-4|few|-
TGCAGCGTTGACGAGAGGGGAGGGGGTGAAAAACTGTTTTTT
CSVDERGGGEKLFF
>TRBV5-1|TRBJ1-1|-|-
TGCGCCAGCAGCTTGGTCGGGGGGGCTGAAGCTTTCTTT
CASSLVGGAEAFF
>TRBV28|TRBJ2-7|-|-
TGTGCCAGCATTTCCCGAAAGACACCTTTGAAACAGTACTTC
CASISRKTPLKQYF
>TRBV10-3|TRBJ1-1|few|-
TGTGCCATCGGGGCAGGACCTTTGAACACTGAAGCTTTCTTT
CAIGAGPLNTEAFF
>TRBV5-4|TRBJ2-2|-|TRBD2
TGTGCCAGCAGTCCGAGGGGAGGGCTAGCCGGACGCACCGGGGAGCTGTTTTTT
CASSPRGGLAGRTGELFF
>TRBV30|TRBJ2-5|-|-
TGTGCCTGGAGTGTCCTCGGGACAATCTTGAAGCAGTACTTC
CAWSVLGTILKQYF
>TRBV2|TRBJ1-6|-|TRBD1
TGTGCCAGCAGCGATCCCGGACAGGGCGGAGATTCACCCCTCCACTTT
CASSDPGQGGDSPLHF
>TRBV14|TRBJ2-1|-|TRBD2
TGTGCCAGCAGCCCGCTTGCTAGCGGGACCTACAATGAGCAGTTCTTC
CASSPLASGTYNEQFF
>TRBV6-6|TRBJ2-7|-|TRBD1
TGTGCCAGCAGAACCTCCGGGACAGACAGCTACGAGCAGTACTTC
CASRTSGTDSYEQYF
>TRBV11-3|TRBJ2-5|-|-
TGTGCCAGCAGCTTATGGGGCGGGAAGGCCGAGACCCAGTACTTC
CASSLWGGKAETQYF
>TRBV19|TRBJ1-5|-|-
TGTGCCACCACCCTTGGGGGCAGCTTTAATCAGCCCCAGCATTTT
CATTLGGSFNQPQHF